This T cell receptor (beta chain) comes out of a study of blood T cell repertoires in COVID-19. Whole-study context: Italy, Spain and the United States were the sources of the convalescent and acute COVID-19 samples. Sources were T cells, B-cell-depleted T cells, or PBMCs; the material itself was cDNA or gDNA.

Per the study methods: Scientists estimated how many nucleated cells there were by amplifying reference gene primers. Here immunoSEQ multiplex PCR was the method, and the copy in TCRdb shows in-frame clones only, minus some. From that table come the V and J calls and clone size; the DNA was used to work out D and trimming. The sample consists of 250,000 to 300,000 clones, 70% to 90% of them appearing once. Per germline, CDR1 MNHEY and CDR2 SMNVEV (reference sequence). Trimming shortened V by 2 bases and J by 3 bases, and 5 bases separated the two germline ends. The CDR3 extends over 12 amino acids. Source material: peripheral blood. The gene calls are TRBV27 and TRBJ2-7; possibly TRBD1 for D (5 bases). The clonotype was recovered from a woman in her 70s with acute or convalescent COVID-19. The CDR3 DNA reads TGTGCCAGCAGTTTACAGGGCTACGAGCAGTACTTC. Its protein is CASSLQGYEQYF.